This T cell receptor (beta chain) originates from a study of cytomegalovirus exposure and HLA in healthy donors. Study information: A later analysis reported the same platform for the 110 or so validation repertoires and the 500 to 700 first-cohort repertoires. Overall study findings and caveats: The listing of roughly 160 TCR beta chains classed them as cytomegalovirus-associated. The classifier reportedly diagnosed cytomegalovirus status with high specificity and sensitivity.

This CDR3 has 13 residues. Trimming left V 3 bases short and J 4 bases short, with 6 bases between. Per the germline V gene, CDR1 is ENHRY and CDR2 is SYGVKD. Libraries were prepared by immunoSEQ multiplex PCR; TCRdb keeps only in-frame clonotypes and omits some of them. The profile covers tens of thousands of clones, with around nine tenths appearing a single time and 3% to 4.5% taken by the ten largest. With respect to this clone: Its matching antigen is unknown.

Sequencing was performed on PBMCs. The source is a woman younger than 35 in good health and CMV-seropositive. This sequence joins TRBV10-3 and TRBJ2-2; the D is unclear. CDR3 nucleotides: TGTGCCATCAGTGAAAGAGGCACCGGGGAGCTGTTTTTT. Its protein is CAISERGTGELFF.